These T cell receptor beta chains were read from a single sample in a study of shared clonotypes between healthy human individuals. TCRdb's table, derived via immunoSEQ multiplex PCR, lists solely in-frame clones and lacks some. The top ten hold roughly 0.4% of the sample, which has around 1.6 million clones, nearly 99% seen once. Material for sequencing was naive CD4+ T cells sorted from blood. The receptors here all came from a man under 40 in good health. Both conserved end residues are part of each CDR3. Each record gives: J gene, V gene, D gene, clone size, CDR3 DNA, CDR3 protein. D genes are given only for firm matches. The size of a clone is reported for some rows only, either as once, few or many, or as a class for expanded clones.

>TRBJ2-1|TRBV28|.|.
TGTGCCAGCATCTCCCCAACAGGGCAGCCTCTCGATGAGCAGTTCTTC
CASISPTGQPLDEQFF
>TRBJ2-7|TRBV9|TRBD1|.
TGTGCCAGCAGCTTACGACTAGGGACAGGGGTCCACGAGCAGTACTTC
CASSLRLGTGVHEQYF
>TRBJ2-1|TRBV27|.|.
TGTGCCAGCACGTGGACACGGTCTAACCTTTACAATGAGCAGTTCTTC
CASTWTRSNLYNEQFF
>TRBJ2-7|TRBV13|.|.
TGTGCCAGCAGCTTTAAGGGGCTCAGCTCCTACGAGCAGTACTTC
CASSFKGLSSYEQYF
>TRBJ2-7|TRBV5-1|TRBD1|.
TGCGCCAGCAGCTTGGCTATCCGGGACAGGGATCCCTACGAGCAGTACTTC
CASSLAIRDRDPYEQYF
>TRBJ1-3|TRBV10-2|.|.
TGCGCCAGCAGTGAGTCCGGCCATATCTCTGGAAACACCATATATTTT
CASSESGHISGNTIYF
>TRBJ2-7|TRBV6-5|.|.
TGTGCCAGCAGTTACGGGGGGCCCTACGAGCAGTACTTC
CASSYGGPYEQYF
>TRBJ2-1|TRBV7-2|.|.
TGTGCCAGCAGCCCTGGATCCTACAATGAGCAGTTCTTC
CASSPGSYNEQFF
>TRBJ2-3|TRBV7-3|.|.
TGTGCCAGCAGCTTAAGGGGAGTTGGGACCAACACAGATACGCAGTATTTT
CASSLRGVGTNTDTQYF
>TRBJ1-4|TRBV9|TRBD1|.
TGTGCCAGCAGCGCGGGACAGGGTCAGGAAAAACTGTTTTTT
CASSAGQGQEKLFF
>TRBJ2-1|TRBV5-6|TRBD2|.
TGTGCCAGCAGCCCGTCGACTAGCGGGAGGTATGAGCAGTTCTTC
CASSPSTSGRYEQFF
>TRBJ2-1|TRBV19|.|.
TGTGCCAGTAGTCGGGTAAATGAGCAGTTCTTC
CASSRVNEQFF
>TRBJ2-3|TRBV15|.|.
TGTGCCACCAGCAGAGATCGAGGGTCACCCCCCACAGATACGCAGTATTTT
CATSRDRGSPPTDTQYF
>TRBJ2-3|TRBV30|.|once
TGTGCCTGGAGTCGGGCAGGGGCCACAGATACGCAGTATTTT
CAWSRAGATDTQYF
>TRBJ2-1|TRBV5-5|.|.
TGTGCCAGCAGCTTCGTCGAACAGGGATCTAACAATGAGCAGTTCTTC
CASSFVEQGSNNEQFF
>TRBJ2-7|TRBV5-4|TRBD1|.
TGTGCCAGCAGCGTCGGACAGGGAGTCTACGAGCAGTACTTC
CASSVGQGVYEQYF
>TRBJ2-7|TRBV18|TRBD1|.
TGTGCCAGCCGCGCCACCCGACAGGGGGGATCCTACGAGCAGTACTTC
CASRATRQGGSYEQYF
>TRBJ1-1|TRBV15|.|.
TGTGCCACCAGCAGATTAAGTTCTGAAGCTTTCTTT
CATSRLSSEAFF
>TRBJ2-2|TRBV5-6|.|.
TGTGCCAGCAGCTTGATCGGGTCGAACACCGGGGAGCTGTTTTTT
CASSLIGSNTGELFF
>TRBJ2-7|TRBV18|TRBD1|.
TGTGCCAGCTCACCACCGGCCCCGGGACAGGTCCCCTACGAGCAGTACTTC
CASSPPAPGQVPYEQYF
>TRBJ1-4|TRBV11-3|.|.
TGTGCCAGCAGCCCCCGCCAGGCAGCGGATAATGAAAAACTGTTTTTT
CASSPRQAADNEKLFF
>TRBJ2-7|TRBV18|TRBD1|.
TGTGCCAGCTCACGACAGGGCCCTCGTCGCGAGCAGTACTTC
CASSRQGPRREQYF
>TRBJ2-3|TRBV11-2|.|.
TGTGCCAGCAGCTTAGTCCAAGGCTCCGCGGCAGATACGCAGTATTTT
CASSLVQGSAADTQYF
>TRBJ2-5|TRBV19|.|.
TGTGCCAGTAGTAGGCGGGTGAGAGAGACCCAGTACTTC
CASSRRVRETQYF
>TRBJ1-4|TRBV9|.|.
TGTGCCAGCAGCGCAGGGGTGATTGGTAATGAAAAACTGTTTTTT
CASSAGVIGNEKLFF
>TRBJ1-5|TRBV28|.|.
TGTGCCAGCACCGCGACAGGATATCAGCCCCAGCATTTT
CASTATGYQPQHF
>TRBJ1-5|TRBV2|TRBD1|.
TGTGCCAGCACCAGGGACAGGTCGGCGGGCCAGCCCCAGCATTTT
CASTRDRSAGQPQHF
>TRBJ2-1|TRBV21-1|.|.
TGTGCCAGCAGTGGCGGGGTGAATGAGCAGTTCTTC
CASSGGVNEQFF
>TRBJ1-5|TRBV5-8|.|.
TGTGCCAGCAGCTTGGTAGGAAGCAATCAGCCCCAGCATTTT
CASSLVGSNQPQHF
>TRBJ2-5|TRBV7-7|.|.
TGTGCCAGCAGCGTCACAGGGATCGGAGAGACCCAGTACTTC
CASSVTGIGETQYF
>TRBJ2-3|TRBV11-2|TRBD2|.
TGTGCCAGCAGCGCCCGAGGCCTAGCGGGAGGAGTAGATACGCAGTATTTT
CASSARGLAGGVDTQYF
>TRBJ1-1|TRBV6-1|.|.
TGTGCCAGCCGCTTAGGGGGGGGCAGGGGCACTGAAGCTTTCTTT
CASRLGGGRGTEAFF
>TRBJ1-2|TRBV5-4|.|.
TGTGCCAGCAGCTTGCAGCACCGGACGAGAGGCTACACCTTC
CASSLQHRTRGYTF
>TRBJ1-1|TRBV11-2|.|.
TGTGCCAGCAGCTTCGGGGAGGGGATAACTGAAGCTTTCTTT
CASSFGEGITEAFF
>TRBJ1-5|TRBV2|.|.
TGTGCCAGCAATCTGGGGTTCAATCAGCCCCAGCATTTT
CASNLGFNQPQHF
>TRBJ1-2|TRBV18|.|.
TGTGCCAGCTCGGCGGGTACAACGGGAAAGTATGGCTACACCTTC
CASSAGTTGKYGYTF
>TRBJ2-6|TRBV4-3|.|.
TGCGCCAGCAGCCAATTGGGGTACTCTGGGGCCAACGTCCTGACTTTC
CASSQLGYSGANVLTF
>TRBJ2-1|TRBV7-2|.|.
TGTGCCAGCAGCGGGGCGAGACGGGGCTCCTACAATGAGCAGTTCTTC
CASSGARRGSYNEQFF
>TRBJ2-3|TRBV29-1|.|.
TGCAGCGTTGAAGCCTATGGGGTACTAGTAGATACGCAGTATTTT
CSVEAYGVLVDTQYF
>TRBJ2-1|TRBV1|.|.
TGCACCAGCGGCCTAGCGGATTACAATGAGCAGTTCTTC
CTSGLADYNEQFF
>TRBJ1-1|TRBV14|.|.
TGTGCCAGCAGCCAAGTTCCCACTGAAGCTTTCTTT
CASSQVPTEAFF